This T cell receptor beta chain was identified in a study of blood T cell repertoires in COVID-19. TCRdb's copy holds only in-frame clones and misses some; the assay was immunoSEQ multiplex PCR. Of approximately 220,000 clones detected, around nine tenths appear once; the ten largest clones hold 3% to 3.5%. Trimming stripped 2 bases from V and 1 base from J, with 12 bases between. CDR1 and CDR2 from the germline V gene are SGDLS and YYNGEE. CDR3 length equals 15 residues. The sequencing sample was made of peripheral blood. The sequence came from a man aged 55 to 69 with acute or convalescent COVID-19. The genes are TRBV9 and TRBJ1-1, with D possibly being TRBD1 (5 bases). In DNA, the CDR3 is TGTGCCAGCAGCGTTGGGGTCGGGGGGAACACTGAAGCTTTCTTT. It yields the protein CASSVGVGGNTEAFF.